Listed here are 15 T cell receptor beta chains from one sample, sequenced in a study of shared clonotypes between healthy human individuals (dated by TCRdb to 2019 to 2021). Libraries were made using the immunoSEQ multiplex PCR assay. Held by TCRdb, this immuneACCESS table contains in-frame sequences only and omits some clones. Under half of the omission traces to an unresolved V gene where checked; the cause of the rest is unknown. The sample table contains roughly 1,100,000 clones; only one count was recorded for about 70% of them. About 1.5% of the sample is taken by the ten largest. The sample consisted of memory CD4+ T cells sorted from blood. What this sample's cell subset or site label stands for: CD45RA-negative fraction. Receptor source: a man between 18 and 29 years old in good health.

This clone was observed many times. The chain recombines TRBV19 with TRBJ2-2, with 8 bases fitting TRBD1. V gave up 2 bases and J gave up 4 bases; unmatched junction bases: 6. The CDR3 loop spans 16 amino acids. From germline, CDR1 is LNHDA and CDR2 SQIVND (reference sequence). CDR3 DNA: TGTGCCAGTAGTATAATTGGACAGGGTCTCACCGGGGAGCTGTTTTTT. This encodes CASSIIGQGLTGELFF.

The chain links TRBV5-1 to TRBJ2-3, with 11 bases lining up with TRBD2. Germline V CDR1 and CDR2: SGHRS, YFSETQ. With 3 bases clipped from V and 3 bases from J, the junction kept 6 bases outside the gene matches. CDR3 size: 16 residues. As DNA, the CDR3 is TGCGCCAGCAGCTCAGTAGCGGGGGGGCAAACAGATACGCAGTATTTT. Its protein product is CASSSVAGGQTDTQYF.

The V gene is TRBV10-3, the J gene TRBJ2-6, with D possibly TRBD2 on 5 matching bases. Germline V gene sequence: CDR1 ENHRY, CDR2 SYGVKD. This CDR3 has 19 residues. Trimming left V 2 bases short and J 0 bases short, with 17 bases between. CDR3 loop: CAISERGTSGISGANVLTF. The CDR3 DNA follows: TGTGCCATCAGTGAGCGAGGTACCAGCGGTATCTCTGGGGCCAACGTCCTGACTTTC.

In its sample, this clone was seen a few times. Other DNA sequences in the same sample also yield this CDR3. J is TRBJ1-2 and V is TRBV7-2, with a possible D match to TRBD1 (6 bases). Germline assignment: CDR1 SGHTA and CDR2 FQGNSA. Trimming cost V 5 bases and J 2 bases, with 9 bases left between them. This CDR3 is built from 13 residues. CDR3 in DNA: TGTGCCAGCAGCACCACAGGGAACTATGGCTACACCTTC. Its protein product is CASSTTGNYGYTF.

A few counts support this clone. The V and J genes are TRBV4-3 and TRBJ2-5, with D perhaps matching TRBD2 (5 bases). The germline gives CDR1 LGHNA, CDR2 YSLEER. Trimming pared 0 bases from V and 2 bases from J, leaving 10 bases between. The CDR3 contains 15 residues. CDR3 in amino acids: CASSQELGRQETQYF. Here the CDR3 DNA reads TGCGCCAGCAGCCAAGAGTTGGGGAGACAAGAGACCCAGTACTTC.

The chain recombines TRBV10-3 with TRBJ1-2; weak D call: TRBD1 (5 bases). The V end lost 8 bases, the J end lost 4 bases, and 14 bases lay between the germline ends. The CDR3 runs 13 residues. Per germline, CDR1 ENHRY and CDR2 SYGVKD. CDR3 sequence (DNA): TGTGCCATCTCTGGGGGAGAGGGCTATGGCTACACCTTC. It yields the protein CAISGGEGYGYTF.

This chain links TRBV29-1 with TRBJ1-1, with TRBD1 as a possible D gene (5 bases). Trimming shortened V by 6 bases and J by 4 bases, and 9 bases separated the two germline ends. The CDR3 runs 11 residues. CDR1 is SQVTM and CDR2 is ANQGSEA in the germline V gene. CDR3 sequence reads: CSVAGSTEAFF. The CDR3 coding sequence is TGCAGCGTCGCAGGGTCCACTGAAGCTTTCTTT.

This clone appeared a single time. The chain uses TRBV6-1 and TRBJ2-7, with TRBD1 identical over 7 bases. The V and J ends lost 4 bases and 2 bases, in that order; junction bases with no gene match: 5. Germline CDR1 reads MNHNS; CDR2 reads SASEGT. This CDR3 contains 14 residues. CDR3 sequence: CASSATGETYEQYF. In DNA form, the CDR3 reads TGTGCCAGCAGTGCTACAGGGGAGACCTACGAGCAGTACTTC.

The gene calls are TRBV15 and TRBJ2-2; TRBD1 matches at 9 bases. Germline V gene sequence: CDR1 LNHNV, CDR2 YYDKDF (reference sequence). The CDR3 totals 17 residues. V shed 0 bases, J shed 2 bases, and the junction held 4 bases outside the gene matches. The CDR3 spells CATSRDEDRGNTGELFF. CDR3 DNA sequence: TGTGCCACCAGCAGAGACGAGGACAGGGGTAACACCGGGGAGCTGTTTTTT.

This chain links TRBV4-1 with TRBJ1-2, with D uncertain. The CDR3 contains 11 residues. The V and J ends lost 0 bases and 7 bases respectively, with 3 bases between them. Germline-derived CDR1 and CDR2 are MGHRA and YSYEKL. The chain's CDR3 is CASSQDRGYTF. The CDR3 DNA reads as TGCGCCAGCAGCCAAGATCGTGGCTACACCTTC.

The chain carries TRBV7-9 and TRBJ1-1; TRBD1 is a possible D gene (6 bases). The CDR3 runs 18 residues. The V gene's germline CDR1 is SEHNR and CDR2 FQNEAQ (reference sequence). V was cut by 1 base and J by 0 bases, with 18 bases left in between. The CDR3 region has the DNA TGTGCCAGCAGCTTAGGGGACACCGCAATTGGCGTGAACACTGAAGCTTTCTTT. It translates to CASSLGDTAIGVNTEAFF.

A remark on this clone: This CDR3 is also generated by other DNA sequences in the sample. The rearrangement uses TRBV14 and TRBJ2-5, with D perhaps TRBD1 (5 bases). This CDR3 comprises 14 residues. Germline V gives CDR1 SGHDN, CDR2 FVKESK. The ends were cut back, 1 base at V and 5 bases at J, with 11 bases in the middle. The chain's CDR3 is CASSQGAGLETQYF. CDR3 in DNA: TGTGCCAGCAGCCAAGGAGCAGGGTTGGAGACCCAGTACTTC.

The chain has TRBV4-2 and TRBJ2-7, with 12 bases matching TRBD1. Trimming cost V 0 bases and J 5 bases; bases outside gene matches: 5. The CDR3 sequence is 16 residues long. The germline CDR1 and CDR2 sequences are LGHNA and YNFKEQ. CDR3 amino acids: CASSQDPGQGANEQYF. DNA of the CDR3: TGTGCCAGCAGCCAAGACCCGGGACAGGGGGCAAACGAGCAGTACTTC.

The V and J genes are TRBV29-1 and TRBJ1-1; D may be TRBD1 (5 bases). The CDR3 contains 12 residues. V shed 5 bases and J shed 4 bases, with 11 bases lying between them. From germline, CDR1 is SQVTM and CDR2 ANQGSEA. CDR3 protein: CSVIEGVTEAFF. The CDR3 coding sequence is TGCAGCGTTATAGAAGGGGTCACTGAAGCTTTCTTT.

The chain couples TRBV6-5 to TRBJ1-2; D perhaps matches TRBD1 (5 bases). CDR1 is MNHEY and CDR2 is SVGAGI in the germline V gene. V was pared by 8 bases and J by 2 bases, with 6 bases between. CDR3 length: 11 residues. This CDR3 is CASRQNYGYTF. The CDR3 nucleotides are TGTGCCAGCCGACAGAACTATGGCTACACCTTC.